Reported below is one T cell receptor (beta chain). Clones were read by immunoSEQ multiplex PCR, and TCRdb kept only the in-frame ones, dropping some. This repertoire shows over 10,000 clones, more than 65% found once; its top ten account for about 40%. This entry comes from a study of OX40 agonist ivuxolimab in advanced cancers. Study-wide context: All patients had ivuxolimab intravenously every 2 weeks at 0.01 to 10 mg/kg.

The CDR3 is 13 residues long. Trimming left V 4 bases short and J 3 bases short, with 9 bases between. CDR1 is LNHDA and CDR2 is SQIVND in the germline V gene (reference sequence). The clonotype was recovered from an adult with an advanced solid tumor such as melanoma, head and neck, liver or kidney cancer. The chain recombines TRBV19 with TRBJ1-2; D may be TRBD1 (5 bases). The sample here was CD4+ or CD8+ T cells sorted from blood, taken in a trial of the OX40 agonist ivuxolimab. In nucleotides, the CDR3 is TGTGCCAGTAGTACGGGACTTCACTATGGCTACACCTTC. Protein: CASSTGLHYGYTF.